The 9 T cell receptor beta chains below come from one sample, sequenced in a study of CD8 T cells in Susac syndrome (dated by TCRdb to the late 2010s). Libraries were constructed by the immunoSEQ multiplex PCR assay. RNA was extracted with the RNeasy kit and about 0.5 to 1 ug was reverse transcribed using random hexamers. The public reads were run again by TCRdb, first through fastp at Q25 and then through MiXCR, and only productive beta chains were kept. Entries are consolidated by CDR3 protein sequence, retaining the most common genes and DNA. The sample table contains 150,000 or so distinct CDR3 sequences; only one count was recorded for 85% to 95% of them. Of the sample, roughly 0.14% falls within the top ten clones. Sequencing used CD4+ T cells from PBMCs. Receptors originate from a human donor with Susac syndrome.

The CDR3, as DNA: TGTGCCAGTCACGCGACCGGCGGGGCTGAAGCTTTCTTT. It specifies CASHATGGAEAFF. V usage is TRBV19 and J usage is TRBJ1-1; D is unresolved. V lost 8 bases and J 6 bases, leaving 16 bases between the germline ends. Germline assignment: CDR1 LNHDA and CDR2 SQIVND (reference sequence). CDR3 length equals 13 residues. The whole variable domain, filled in from reference TRBV19 and TRBJ1-1, reads DGGITQSPKYLFRKEGQNVTLSCEQNLNHDAMYWYRQDPGQGLRLIYYSQIVNDFQKGDIAEGYSVSREKKESFPLTVTSAQKNPTAFYLCASHATGGAEAFFGQGTRLTVV.

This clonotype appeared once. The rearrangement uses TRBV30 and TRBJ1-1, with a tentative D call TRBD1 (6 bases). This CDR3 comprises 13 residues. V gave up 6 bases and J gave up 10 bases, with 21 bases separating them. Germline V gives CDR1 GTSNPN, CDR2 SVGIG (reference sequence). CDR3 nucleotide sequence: TGTGCCTGCAAAGATCCAGGGGTGGCTGTAGCTTTCTTT. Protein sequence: CACKDPGVAVAFF.

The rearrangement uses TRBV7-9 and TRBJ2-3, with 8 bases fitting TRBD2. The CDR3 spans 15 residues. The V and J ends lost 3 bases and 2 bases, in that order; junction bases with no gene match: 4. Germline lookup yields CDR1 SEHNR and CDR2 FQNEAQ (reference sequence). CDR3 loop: CASSFLAGPTDTQYF. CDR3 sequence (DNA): TGTGCCAGCAGCTTTTTAGCGGGACCCACAGATACGCAGTATTTT.

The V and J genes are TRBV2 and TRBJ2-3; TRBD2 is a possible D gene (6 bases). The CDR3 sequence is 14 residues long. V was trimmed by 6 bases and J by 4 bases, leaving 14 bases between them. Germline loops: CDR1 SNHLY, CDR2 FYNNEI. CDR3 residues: CASRGDRESDTQYF. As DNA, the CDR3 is TGTGCCAGCAGGGGGGACCGGGAGTCAGATACGCAGTATTTT. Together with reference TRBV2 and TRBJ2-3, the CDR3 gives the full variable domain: EPEVTQTPSHQVTQMGQEVILRCVPISNHLYFYWYRQILGQKVEFLVSFYNNEISEKSEIFDDQFSVERPDGSNFTLKIRSTKLEDSAMYFCASRGDRESDTQYFGPGTRLTVL.

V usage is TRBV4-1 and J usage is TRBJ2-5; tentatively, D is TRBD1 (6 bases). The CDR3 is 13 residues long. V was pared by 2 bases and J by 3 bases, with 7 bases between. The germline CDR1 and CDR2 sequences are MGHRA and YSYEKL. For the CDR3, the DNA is TGCGCCAGCAGCCAACGGGACAAAGAGACCCAGTACTTC. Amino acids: CASSQRDKETQYF.

The CDR3 reads CASAVGEAPLYEQYF. The CDR3 region has the DNA TGTGCCAGCGCCGTCGGGGAGGCCCCCTTATACGAGCAGTACTTC. The chain links TRBV12-3 or TRBV12-4 to TRBJ2-7, with a tentative D call TRBD2 (6 bases). The V end was cut by 8 bases, the J end by 4 bases, with 21 bases between. The CDR3 loop spans 15 amino acids.

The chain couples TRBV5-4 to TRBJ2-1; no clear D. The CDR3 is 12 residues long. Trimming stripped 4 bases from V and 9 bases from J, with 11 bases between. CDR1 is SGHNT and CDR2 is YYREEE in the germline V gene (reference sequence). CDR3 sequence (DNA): TGTGCCAGCAGCCACAGCGACGCTGAGCAGTTCTTC. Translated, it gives CASSHSDAEQFF.

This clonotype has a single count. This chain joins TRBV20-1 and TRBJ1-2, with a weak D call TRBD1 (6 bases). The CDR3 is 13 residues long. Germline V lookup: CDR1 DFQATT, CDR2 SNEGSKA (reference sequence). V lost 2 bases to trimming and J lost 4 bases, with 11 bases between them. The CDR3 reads CSARSQDSYGYTF. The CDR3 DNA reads TGCAGTGCTAGATCTCAGGACAGCTATGGCTACACCTTC.

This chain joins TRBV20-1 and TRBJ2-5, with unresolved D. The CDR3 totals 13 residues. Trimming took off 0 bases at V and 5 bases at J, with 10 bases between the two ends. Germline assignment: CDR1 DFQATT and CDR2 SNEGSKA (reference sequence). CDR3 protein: CSARDATRETQYF. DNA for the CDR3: TGCAGTGCTAGAGATGCCACCAGGGAGACCCAGTACTTC.